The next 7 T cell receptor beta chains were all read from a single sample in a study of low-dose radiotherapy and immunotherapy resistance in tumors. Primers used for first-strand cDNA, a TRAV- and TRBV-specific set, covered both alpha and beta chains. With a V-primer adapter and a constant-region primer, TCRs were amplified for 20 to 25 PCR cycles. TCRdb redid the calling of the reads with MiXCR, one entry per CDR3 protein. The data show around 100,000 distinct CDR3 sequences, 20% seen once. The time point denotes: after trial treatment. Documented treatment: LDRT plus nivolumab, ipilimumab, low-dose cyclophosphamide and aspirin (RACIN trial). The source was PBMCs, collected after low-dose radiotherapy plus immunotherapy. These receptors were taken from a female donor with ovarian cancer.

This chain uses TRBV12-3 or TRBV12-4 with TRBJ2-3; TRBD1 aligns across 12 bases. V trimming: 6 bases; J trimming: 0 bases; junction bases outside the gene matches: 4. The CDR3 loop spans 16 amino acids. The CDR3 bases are TGTGCCAGCAGCCTTGGGACAGGGGGCAGCACAGATACGCAGTATTTT. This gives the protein CASSLGTGGSTDTQYF.

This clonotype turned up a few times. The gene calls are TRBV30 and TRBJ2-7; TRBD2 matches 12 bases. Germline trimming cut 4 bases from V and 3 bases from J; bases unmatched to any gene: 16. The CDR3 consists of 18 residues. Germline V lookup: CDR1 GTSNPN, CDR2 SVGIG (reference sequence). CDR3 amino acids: CAWIGDSPSGGAIYEQYF. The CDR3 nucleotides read TGTGCCTGGATTGGGGACAGTCCTAGCGGGGGGGCGATCTACGAGCAGTACTTC.

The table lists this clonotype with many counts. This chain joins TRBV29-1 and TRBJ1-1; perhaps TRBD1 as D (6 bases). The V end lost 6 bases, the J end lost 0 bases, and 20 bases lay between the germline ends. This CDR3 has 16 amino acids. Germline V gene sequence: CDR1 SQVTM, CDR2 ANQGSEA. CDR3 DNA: TGCAGCGTAAGGGCCGCGGGGGGCGGCATGAACACTGAAGCTTTCTTT. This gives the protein CSVRAAGGGMNTEAFF.

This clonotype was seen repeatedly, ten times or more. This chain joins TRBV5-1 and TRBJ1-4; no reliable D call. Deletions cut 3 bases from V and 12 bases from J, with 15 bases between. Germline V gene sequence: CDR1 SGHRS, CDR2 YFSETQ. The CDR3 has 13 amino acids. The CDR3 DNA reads TGCGCCAGCAGCTCCATGGCTAACCGGGAACTGTTTTTT. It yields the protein CASSSMANRELFF.

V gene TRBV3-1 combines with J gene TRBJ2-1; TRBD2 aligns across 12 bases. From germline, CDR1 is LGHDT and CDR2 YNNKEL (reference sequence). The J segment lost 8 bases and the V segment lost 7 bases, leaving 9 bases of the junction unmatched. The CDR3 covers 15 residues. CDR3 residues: CASTPSSGGVDEQFF. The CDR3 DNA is TGTGCCAGCACCCCCTCTAGCGGGGGGGTTGATGAGCAGTTCTTC.

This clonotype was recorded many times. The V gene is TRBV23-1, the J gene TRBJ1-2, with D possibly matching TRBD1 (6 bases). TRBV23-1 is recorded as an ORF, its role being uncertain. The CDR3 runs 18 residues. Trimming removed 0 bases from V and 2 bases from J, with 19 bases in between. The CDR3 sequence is CASSQSMRGRAQNYGYTF. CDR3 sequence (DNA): TGCGCCAGCAGTCAATCGATGAGGGGGAGGGCCCAAAACTATGGCTACACCTTC.

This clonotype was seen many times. The CDR3 loop is CAITRTSGGYEQYF. The CDR3 coding sequence is TGTGCCATCACTAGGACTAGCGGGGGCTACGAGCAGTACTTC. The rearrangement uses TRBV10-3 and TRBJ2-7; 13 nucleotides agree with TRBD2. Germline trimming cut 7 bases from V and 3 bases from J; bases unmatched to any gene: 3. Germline CDR1 and CDR2: ENHRY and SYGVKD. There are 14 residues in the CDR3.